This T cell receptor beta chain is from a study of blood T cell repertoires in COVID-19. At the level of the study: In each case, the material was cDNA or gDNA derived from T cells, B-cell-depleted T cells, or PBMCs.

Recruits, aged 18 to 89 years, lived in 20 to 30 US areas. The data were produced by immunoSEQ multiplex PCR, yet TCRdb's version contains in-frame clones alone and is incomplete. The repertoire holds approximately 450,000 clones, with nearly 90% as singletons. This clone was detected once. The V gene lost 2 bases and the J gene lost 5 bases, with 13 bases spanning the gap. Germline CDR1 SGHDT, CDR2 YYEEEE. CDR3 length: 14 residues. The clonotype comes from a woman aged 18 to 35 with acute COVID-19. The sequencing sample was made of PBMCs or T cells enriched from blood (not recorded which). The V and J genes are TRBV5-6 and TRBJ2-5; D is possibly TRBD2 (6 bases). The CDR3 region has the DNA TGTGCCAGCAGCTTTCCAGGGACTCGGGAGACCCAGTACTTC. Protein sequence: CASSFPGTRETQYF.